The 29 T cell receptor beta chains listed next were all sequenced from one sample in a study of T cell repertoires in MIS-A myocarditis. Method: immunoSEQ multiplex PCR; TCRdb's copy keeps in-frame clones and lacks some. The repertoire holds approximately 5,500 clones, with about 83% as singletons. Sequencing was carried out using interventricular septum heart tissue obtained at autopsy. The receptors stem from a man younger than 35 with fulminant myocarditis from multisystem inflammatory syndrome in adults (MIS-A) after COVID-19.

This chain joins TRBV6-5 and TRBJ2-4, with 8 bases fitting TRBD1. The V and J ends lost 6 bases and 8 bases, in that order; junction bases with no gene match: 12. The V gene's germline CDR1 is MNHEY and CDR2 SVGAGI. This CDR3 has 15 residues. The CDR3 sequence: CASRIELGQGDIQYF. CDR3 DNA sequence: TGTGCCAGCAGAATCGAACTAGGACAGGGAGACATTCAGTACTTC.

The chain combines TRBV5-5 with TRBJ1-2; 8 positions agree with TRBD1. V was clipped by 4 bases and J by 5 bases; unmatched bases: 7. There are 14 residues in the CDR3. The germline gives CDR1 SGHKS, CDR2 YYEKEE (reference sequence). CDR3 amino acids: CASSLRTGRYGYTF. In DNA, the CDR3 is TGTGCCAGCAGCCTAAGGACAGGGAGGTATGGCTACACCTTC.

The chain uses TRBV6-5 and TRBJ2-3, with 11 bases matching TRBD2. CDR1 is MNHEY and CDR2 is SVGAGI in the germline V gene. The CDR3 runs to 16 residues. V lost 2 bases and J lost 3; bases outside the gene matches: 4. In nucleotides, the CDR3 is TGTGCCAGCAGTTACGATAGCGGGGGGGCTACAGATACGCAGTATTTT. Translation gives CASSYDSGGATDTQYF.

There are a few counts of this clone. V is TRBV4-1 and J is TRBJ1-2; the match to TRBD1 covers 7 bases. Trimming removed 3 bases from V and 5 bases from J; junction bases left unmatched: 6. From germline, CDR1 is MGHRA and CDR2 YSYEKL. The CDR3 contains 14 residues. The CDR3 reads CASSQEGAEYGYTF. CDR3 nucleotide sequence: TGCGCCAGCAGCCAGGAGGGGGCAGAGTATGGCTACACCTTC.

In this sample, this clone turned up a few times. The chain links TRBV5-1 to TRBJ2-1; weak D call: TRBD2 (5 bases). The CDR3 consists of 13 residues. Germline V gene data show CDR1 as SGHRS and CDR2 as YFSETQ. V lost 4 bases and J lost 7, with 12 bases in between. The CDR3 region is CASSRLGGNEQFF. The CDR3 region has the DNA TGCGCCAGCAGCAGACTGGGCGGGAATGAGCAGTTCTTC.

For the CDR3, the DNA is TGTGCCTGGAGTGAAAGGGGTGGTCAGCCCCAGCATTTT. It encodes CAWSERGGQPQHF. This chain connects TRBV30 to TRBJ1-5, with a possible D match to TRBD1 (5 bases). V was trimmed by 1 base and J by 6 bases, leaving 10 bases between them. Germline loops: CDR1 GTSNPN, CDR2 SVGIG (reference sequence). This CDR3 is built from 13 residues.

The chain recombines TRBV15 with TRBJ1-6; 7 bases line up with TRBD1. Germline CDR1 is LNHNV and CDR2 is YYDKDF (reference sequence). The CDR3 extends over 15 amino acids. V was pared by 4 bases and J by 6 bases, with 6 bases of the junction left unmatched. The CDR3 protein is CATSKIQGGNSPLHF. CDR3 sequence (DNA): TGTGCCACCAGCAAAATTCAGGGGGGTAATTCACCCCTCCACTTT.

J is TRBJ2-7 and V is TRBV6-5; 7 bases align to TRBD1. Germline CDR1 and CDR2: MNHEY and SVGAGI. Unmatched junction bases numbered 9, after V lost 8 bases and J lost 2 bases. This CDR3 spans 14 amino acids. CDR3 sequence reads: CASDVRDSTYEQYF. In DNA form, the CDR3 reads TGTGCCAGCGATGTGAGGGACAGTACCTACGAGCAGTACTTC.

J is TRBJ1-2 and V is TRBV18; a weak D match, TRBD1 (6 bases). From germline, CDR1 is KGHSH and CDR2 LQKENI. V was trimmed by 5 bases and J by 3 bases, leaving 10 bases between them. The CDR3 totals 13 residues. The CDR3 sequence is CASSKDRHYGYTF. For the CDR3, the DNA is TGTGCCAGCTCAAAGGACAGACACTATGGCTACACCTTC.

The genes are TRBV15 and TRBJ2-3; D is undetermined. This CDR3 comprises 12 residues. Germline V lookup: CDR1 LNHNV, CDR2 YYDKDF (reference sequence). V lost 0 bases and J lost 7, with 5 bases in between. DNA for the CDR3: TGTGCCACCAGCAGAGATGGGAATACGCAGTATTTT. Residues: CATSRDGNTQYF.

The chain combines TRBV4-3 with TRBJ1-2, with unresolved D. Trimming took 4 bases from V and 1 from J, leaving 7 bases between them. Germline loops: CDR1 LGHNA, CDR2 YSLEER. CDR3 length: 13 amino acids. The DNA of the CDR3 is TGCGCCAGCAGCCCAAGAGATAACTATGGCTACACCTTC. Amino acids: CASSPRDNYGYTF.

V gene TRBV6-1 combines with J gene TRBJ1-2, with D unresolved. This CDR3 spans 12 amino acids. The germline V gene has CDR1 MNHNS and CDR2 SASEGT. Trimming pared 3 bases from V and 7 bases from J, leaving 9 bases between. The CDR3 sequence is CASSEWPSGYTF. The CDR3 coding sequence is TGTGCCAGCAGTGAGTGGCCATCTGGCTACACCTTC.

This clone was seen a single time. Other DNA sequences in the same sample also yield this CDR3. The chain joins TRBV28 to TRBJ1-1, with D maybe TRBD1 (6 bases). The CDR3 consists of 17 residues. The ends were cut back, 4 bases at V and 3 bases at J, with 21 bases in the middle. Looked up from germline, CDR1 is MDHEN and CDR2 is SYDVKM. The DNA for the CDR3 is TGTGCCAGCAGTTCTATCCCCCTGACAGGAAAAGACACTGAAGCTTTCTTT. Amino acids: CASSSIPLTGKDTEAFF.

J is TRBJ1-1 and V is TRBV6-1; 8 positions match TRBD1. The V and J ends lost 3 bases and 10 bases, in that order; junction bases with no gene match: 10. Germline V lookup: CDR1 MNHNS, CDR2 SASEGT. CDR3 length: 14 residues. The CDR3 spells CASSDRLGTGRAFF. CDR3 nucleotides: TGTGCCAGCAGTGACAGATTGGGGACAGGACGAGCTTTCTTT.

The chain recombines TRBV5-1 with TRBJ1-5; 9 nucleotides align to TRBD1. The CDR3 has 15 amino acids. Looked up from germline, CDR1 is SGHRS and CDR2 is YFSETQ. V was clipped by 4 bases and J by 5 bases; unmatched bases: 7. Here the CDR3 reads CASSLGQGPHQPQHF. The CDR3 coding sequence is TGCGCCAGCAGCCTAGGACAGGGGCCTCATCAGCCCCAGCATTTT.

The chain is built from TRBV4-1 and TRBJ1-4; 7 nucleotides align to TRBD1. This CDR3 is built from 16 residues. V lost 0 bases and J lost 8; bases outside the gene matches: 9. Germline V gene data show CDR1 as MGHRA and CDR2 as YSYEKL. The CDR3 protein is CASSQDRGGAREKLFF. CDR3 nucleotides: TGCGCCAGCAGCCAAGATCGAGGGGGCGCGAGAGAAAAACTGTTTTTT.

The chain links TRBV18 to TRBJ2-1, with TRBD2 identical over 9 bases. Germline V CDR1 and CDR2: KGHSH, LQKENI. V was clipped by 3 bases and J by 4 bases; unmatched bases: 4. CDR3 size: 15 residues. The chain's CDR3 is CASSPEGLAYNEQFF. In DNA form, the CDR3 reads TGTGCCAGCTCACCCGAGGGACTAGCTTACAATGAGCAGTTCTTC.

The rearrangement links TRBV29-1 to TRBJ2-5; D call uncertain. This CDR3 is built from 13 residues. The ends were cut back, 1 base at V and 5 bases at J, with 11 bases in the middle. Germline V gene data show CDR1 as SQVTM and CDR2 as ANQGSEA. The CDR3 sequence: CSVEVGAGETQYF. The DNA of the CDR3 is TGCAGCGTTGAAGTTGGCGCCGGCGAGACCCAGTACTTC.

The CDR3 sequence is CAWSFLEQPQHF. The CDR3 region has the DNA TGTGCCTGGAGTTTTTTAGAACAGCCCCAGCATTTT. This chain joins TRBV30 and TRBJ1-5; D is undetermined. Germline V gene sequence: CDR1 GTSNPN, CDR2 SVGIG (reference sequence). The CDR3 runs 12 residues. V was pared by 2 bases and J by 7 bases, with 9 bases between. The whole variable domain, remainder taken from reference TRBV30 and TRBJ1-5, is SQTIHQWPATLVQPVGSPLSLECTVEGTSNPNLYWYRQAAGRGLQLLFYSVGIGQISSEVPQNLSASRPQDRQFILSSKKLLLSDSGFYLCAWSFLEQPQHFGDGTRLSIL.

The count of this clone is one. The chain carries TRBV4-3 and TRBJ2-5; no clear D. Germline V gene sequence: CDR1 LGHNA, CDR2 YSLEER. V gave up 3 bases and J gave up 2 bases, with 13 bases separating them. The CDR3 is made up of 15 amino acids. Here the CDR3 DNA reads TGCGCCAGCAGCCAGAACGGGCGGCCACAAGAGACCCAGTACTTC. It codes for CASSQNGRPQETQYF.

The chain couples TRBV2 to TRBJ1-5; D ambiguous. The V and J ends lost 1 base and 5 bases respectively, with 6 bases between them. The CDR3 has 13 amino acids. Germline values: CDR1 SNHLY, CDR2 FYNNEI. CDR3 protein: CASSEGPDQPQHF. As DNA, the CDR3 is TGTGCCAGCAGTGAAGGGCCCGATCAGCCCCAGCATTTT.

The J gene is TRBJ2-5, the V gene TRBV5-6; TRBD1 matches 8 bases. The trim removed 3 bases at V and 4 bases at J, leaving 5 bases unmatched. This CDR3 region has 14 residues. Germline V lookup: CDR1 SGHDT, CDR2 YYEEEE. CDR3 coding DNA: TGTGCCAGCAGCTCGGGACAGGAGCGAGAGACCCAGTACTTC. It yields the protein CASSSGQERETQYF.

The rearrangement links TRBV19 to TRBJ1-6; D unresolved. V was clipped by 5 bases and J by 7 bases, with 12 bases between them. CDR3 length: 14 amino acids. CDR1 is LNHDA and CDR2 is SQIVND in the germline V gene (reference sequence). DNA for the CDR3: TGTGCCAGTAGTGTGACGTGGGCGAATTCACCCCTCCACTTT. Its translation: CASSVTWANSPLHF.

In nucleotides, the CDR3 is TGTGCCACCACACACAGCCTTAACACTGAAGCTTTCTTT. Its translation: CATTHSLNTEAFF. This chain links TRBV15 with TRBJ1-1; unclear D gene. This CDR3 is built from 13 residues. V lost 7 bases and J 2 bases, leaving 11 bases between the germline ends. Germline V gene sequence: CDR1 LNHNV, CDR2 YYDKDF (reference sequence).

In DNA form, the CDR3 reads TGTGCCAGCAGCACTGCAGGCACTAATCAGCCCCAGCATTTT. It encodes CASSTAGTNQPQHF. The chain has TRBV27 and TRBJ1-5; D gene unclear. The CDR3 covers 14 residues. Germline CDR1 MNHEY, CDR2 SMNVEV (reference sequence). Trimming took 6 bases from V and 4 from J, leaving 13 bases between them.

J is TRBJ2-1 and V is TRBV28, with 9 bases identical to TRBD1. Germline CDR1 MDHEN, CDR2 SYDVKM. CDR3 length: 15 residues. The ends lost 7 bases at V and 7 bases at J; junction bases unmatched: 11. The CDR3 DNA sequence: TGTGCCAGCACCCCGACAGGGGGTACGTATAATGAGCAGTTCTTC. The encoded protein is CASTPTGGTYNEQFF.

The chain is built from TRBV19 and TRBJ1-1; D not resolved. The CDR3 sequence is 15 residues long. V shed 0 bases and J shed 5 bases, with 13 bases lying between them. The germline V gene encodes CDR1 LNHDA and CDR2 SQIVND (reference sequence). The CDR3: CASSIDMRSRTEAFF. DNA of the CDR3: TGTGCCAGTAGTATAGATATGAGGAGTAGAACTGAAGCTTTCTTT.

The genes are TRBV6-6 and TRBJ2-4; 7 bases align to TRBD1. The germline V gene has CDR1 MNHNY and CDR2 SVGAGI (reference sequence). Trimming took 1 base from V and 15 from J; bases not matched to a gene: 9. The CDR3 is 13 residues long. For the CDR3, the DNA is TGTGCCAGCAGTTACTTGGACAGGAACAGACCGTACTTC. Encoded protein: CASSYLDRNRPYF.

The rearrangement links TRBV10-1 to TRBJ2-7; tentatively, D is TRBD1 (6 bases). Germline values: CDR1 WNHNN, CDR2 SYGVQD (reference sequence). V shed 0 bases and J shed 5 bases, with 14 bases lying between them. This CDR3 is built from 15 residues. This CDR3 is CASSESGQGRNEQYF. The CDR3 DNA follows: TGCGCCAGCAGTGAGTCCGGGCAGGGGCGAAACGAGCAGTACTTC.